This entry concerns a single TCR beta chain. Its antigen remains unknown. The CDR3 consists of 15 residues. Trimming took 4 bases from V and 2 from J, leaving 15 bases between them. Germline CDR1 reads MNHNS; CDR2 reads SASEGT. The data were produced by immunoSEQ multiplex PCR, yet TCRdb's version contains in-frame clones alone and is incomplete. Here the sample spans 35,000 to 40,000 clones, 88% being singletons. The data were taken from a study of CD4 T cells in relation to SARS-CoV-2 and coronaviruses. General study results and limits: Monoreactive clones expanded significantly more to SARS-CoV-2 than crossreactive clones did. This crossreactivity analysis covered spike protein alone, no other viral proteins. No donor gave both pre-pandemic and post-infection samples. Memory recall responses, not primary responses primed in culture, are what the assay detects.

The chain carries TRBV6-1 and TRBJ2-7, with no clear D. Sample: memory CD4+ T cells from PBMCs. The TCR sequence derives from an adult with COVID-19. The CDR3 here is CASSVARASTYEQYF. Here the CDR3 DNA reads TGTGCCAGCAGTGTAGCACGTGCCTCTACCTACGAGCAGTACTTC.